Sequencing of this T cell receptor beta chain was carried out in a study of cytomegalovirus exposure and HLA in healthy donors. PCR amplification relied on 60 Vbeta primers (plus 13 Jbeta primers). Libraries were prepared by immunoSEQ multiplex PCR; TCRdb keeps only in-frame clonotypes and omits some of them. The table has about 140,000 clones, about 80% seen once. Trimming took off 8 bases at V and 6 bases at J, with 13 bases between the two ends. The V gene's germline CDR1 is GTSNPN and CDR2 SVGIG (reference sequence). This CDR3 comprises 11 residues. Sequenced: PBMCs. The chain carries TRBV30 and TRBJ1-1, with D possibly being TRBD1 (6 bases). The clonotype was recovered from a woman aged 40 to 49 in good health and CMV-seronegative. CDR3 DNA: TGTGCCGCTAGCGGGGGGCCTGAAGCTTTCTTT. The encoded protein is CAASGGPEAFF.